This T cell receptor (beta chain) was retrieved from a study of T cells in Graves' hyperthyroidism and ophthalmopathy. Findings and caveats of the study: Blood also contained most expanded thyroid clonotypes above 0.001.

The CDR3 spans 15 residues. Trimming left V 8 bases short and J 0 bases short, with 16 bases between. Per the germline V gene, CDR1 is SNHLY and CDR2 is FYNNEI. RNA transcripts gave rise to amplified TCR beta CDR3 regions. HTBI primers were the set used in a first-round RT-PCR of the TCR CDR3. Via MiXCR, TCRdb re-called the multiplex PCR reads, giving one row per CDR3 protein. The sample holds some 510,000 distinct CDR3 sequences, about 45% seen once. A note on this clonotype: Its antigen is unknown.

This clonotype was obtained from a young woman with Graves' hyperthyroidism. Material: peripheral blood or thyroid tissue (not recorded which). The chain is built from TRBV2 and TRBJ1-2; a weak D match, TRBD1 (6 bases). The CDR3 sequence: CASRGQGITNYGYTF. CDR3 in DNA: TGTGCCAGCCGGGGCCAGGGGATTACTAACTATGGCTACACCTTC.